This TCR beta chain stems from a study of beta chain features in type 1 diabetes. Study-level results: People with Type 1 diabetes carried modestly yet significantly shorter TCRB CDR3s in all four CD4+ subsets.

CDR1 is MGHDK and CDR2 is SYGVNS in the germline V gene. Trimming took 4 bases from V and 7 from J, leaving 7 bases between them. The CDR3 contains 11 residues. Points on this clone: Its target is not known.

Every single donor gave one heparinised blood draw, and these averaged roughly 100 mL. The entirety of the isolated RNA underwent reverse transcription, so expressed TCRB transcripts were sequenced. Assay used: immunoSEQ multiplex PCR; TCRdb lists only in-frame clones, some missing. The table includes 200,000 to 300,000 clones, approximately 15% detected once. This chain uses TRBV25-1 with TRBJ1-1, with D hard to call. The sequenced sample consisted of naive CD4+ T cells from blood. The sequence was collected from a man in his thirties or forties with type 1 diabetes. CDR3 bases: TGTGCCAGCAGTGCGCACAGTGAAGCTTTCTTT. Protein sequence: CASSAHSEAFF.